The clone carrying this T cell receptor (beta chain) has more than one count but fewer than ten. Its antigen is unidentified. These data originate in a study of vaccination and CD4 T cells after COVID-19. Study in general: Convalescent individuals exhibited SARS-CoV-2 positivity on nasal swab PCR, with nine mild and one severe presentation. Following dose two, a median approximately 74 days (range 14 to 241) passed before post-vaccine samples were taken. General observations from the study: A nonsignificant rise from around 20 to 38 was seen in the median number of SARS-CoV-2-reactive clonotypes.

Specified treatment: roughly 10-day PBMC culture with coronavirus spike peptide pools or control peptides (ViraFEST assay). This CDR3 contains 15 residues. Germline CDR1 and CDR2: SGHNT and YYREEE (reference sequence). J lost 3 bases, V lost 6 bases, and 6 bases had no gene match. Oncomine TCR Beta short-read sequencing was applied to DNA from cultured CD4+ T cells. TCRdb reprocessed the PCR reads with MiXCR, giving one entry per CDR3 protein. The table has approximately 20,000 distinct CDR3 sequences, approximately 22% seen once. The material sequenced was cultured CD4+ T cells from blood. The TCR originated in a human donor with COVID-19. The chain has TRBV5-4 and TRBJ2-2; the match to TRBD2 covers 9 bases. The CDR3 DNA reads TGTGCCAGCAAAGGTGCGGGGGGGTACACCGGGGAGCTGTTTTTT. Amino acids: CASKGAGGYTGELFF.